Presented here are 10 T cell receptor beta chains from one specimen sequenced in a study of blood T cell repertoires in COVID-19. Data came from immunoSEQ multiplex PCR; TCRdb stores just in-frame clones and leaves some out. The sample lists over 200,000 clones, approximately 90% occurring once. The source material was peripheral blood. All receptors come from a woman aged 40 to 50 with acute or convalescent COVID-19.

The chain links TRBV11-2 to TRBJ1-3; 8 positions agree with TRBD1. This CDR3 is 16 amino acids long. Trimming took 2 bases from V and 2 from J; bases not matched to a gene: 5. Per the germline V gene, CDR1 is SGHAT and CDR2 is FQNNGV. The CDR3, as DNA: TGTGCCAGCAGCTTACTACAGGGACAGGCTGGAAACACCATATATTTT. This translates into CASSLLQGQAGNTIYF.

This clone has only one observation. The rearrangement links TRBV6-6 to TRBJ2-3; 8 bases align to TRBD1. The CDR3 has 13 amino acids. The germline CDR1 and CDR2 sequences are MNHNY and SVGAGI (reference sequence). V dropped 5 bases and J dropped 4; count of bases not matched to a gene: 2. CDR3 sequence (DNA): TGTGCCAGCAGTACAGGGGGGTCAGATACGCAGTATTTT. Protein product: CASSTGGSDTQYF.

This chain joins TRBV7-2 and TRBJ1-4; D is uncertain. This CDR3 contains 15 residues. Deletions cut 4 bases from V and 0 bases from J, with 9 bases between. Germline assignment: CDR1 SGHTA and CDR2 FQGNSA. The CDR3 region has the DNA TGTGCCAGCAGCTCAACAGCTGCAACTAATGAAAAACTGTTTTTT. This translates into CASSSTAATNEKLFF.

The chain recombines TRBV29-1 with TRBJ1-1; no definite D call. The germline V gene encodes CDR1 SQVTM and CDR2 ANQGSEA. This CDR3 spans 12 amino acids. V lost 6 bases and J lost 6, with 14 bases in between. In nucleotides, the CDR3 is TGCAGCGTAGCCTTTTTTGAGTCTGAAGCTTTCTTT. It specifies CSVAFFESEAFF.

The J gene is TRBJ2-1, the V gene TRBV11-2, with D unresolved. V was trimmed by 4 bases and J by 10 bases, leaving 11 bases between them. The CDR3 sequence is 12 residues long. The germline V gene encodes CDR1 SGHAT and CDR2 FQNNGV. CDR3 in DNA: TGTGCCAGCAGCTCTCACGTCGGGGAGCAGTTCTTC. Its protein is CASSSHVGEQFF.

The chain joins TRBV9 to TRBJ1-2; 9 bases are shared with TRBD1. CDR3 length: 16 amino acids. Per the germline V gene, CDR1 is SGDLS and CDR2 is YYNGEE. After removal of 6 bases from V and 6 bases from J, the junction contained 15 bases not matched to a gene. CDR3 nucleotide sequence: TGTGCCAGCACTCAAGGGGGACTACAGGGGGCCCATGGCTACACCTTC. This codes for CASTQGGLQGAHGYTF.

The chain joins TRBV5-1 to TRBJ1-2, with TRBD1 identical over 8 bases. Unmatched junction bases numbered 13, after V lost 4 bases and J lost 2 bases. The CDR3 consists of 17 residues. From germline, CDR1 is SGHRS and CDR2 YFSETQ. CDR3 DNA sequence: TGCGCCAGCAGCGGTCACTTGGGACAGGAGGGGAACTATGGCTACACCTTC. Protein sequence: CASSGHLGQEGNYGYTF.

The CDR3 spells CAIDGQSYEQYV. CDR3 bases: TGTGCCATCGACGGACAGTCCTACGAGCAGTACGTC. The rearrangement joins TRBV10-3 to TRBJ2-7; weak D call: TRBD1 (6 bases). The V end was cut by 8 bases, the J end by 1 base, with 9 bases between. The CDR3 loop spans 12 amino acids. In germline, CDR1 is ENHRY, CDR2 SYGVKD.

The genes are TRBV19 and TRBJ1-2; 7 nucleotides align to TRBD1. J was trimmed by 6 bases and V by 2 bases; bases with no gene match: 0. The germline gives CDR1 LNHDA, CDR2 SQIVND (reference sequence). This CDR3 contains 12 residues. The CDR3 DNA sequence: TGTGCCAGTAGTATAAGGGGGCATGGCTACACCTTC. It encodes CASSIRGHGYTF.

The genes are TRBV7-2 and TRBJ1-6, with a possible D match to TRBD1 (5 bases). The germline gives CDR1 SGHTA, CDR2 FQGNSA. The CDR3 is 15 amino acids. V lost 7 bases to trimming and J lost 6 bases, with 16 bases between them. CDR3 loop: CASTLLGGTNSPLHF. CDR3 coding DNA: TGTGCCAGCACCCTTCTCGGGGGTACTAATTCACCCCTCCACTTT.